This TCR beta chain derives from a study of T cells in localized non-small cell lung cancer (TCRdb year 2020). About the investigation overall: The study examined T cell repertoires in under 300 patients with early-stage NSCLC and compared tumors with uninvolved tumor-adjacent lungs. NSCLC patients had a mean age of roughly 69 years, and around 130 were male and 85 to 110 female. All 240 or so NSCLC patients in the cohort were treatment-naive and had localized lung tumors that were resected. The investigation overall reported the following: Uninvolved tumor-adjacent lung showed the highest T cell clonality, higher than tumor, which suggests more focused antigenic responses in the adjacent lung. Because the study design was exploratory, TCR variables were selected using unadjusted p-values without false-discovery rate correction. A median of around 50 of the top 100 tumor clones were detected in paired uninvolved adjacent lung, and 28 of these tumor clones were also found among the top 100 clones of the paired uninvolved adjacent lung. Higher blood T cell density associated with longer overall survival, while higher adjacent-lung clonality associated with shorter survival. Because multi-region tumor sequencing was not done, intratumor heterogeneity could not be ruled out.

This clone has a handful of counts. This receptor's antigen is unknown. Within one base of it there is no much larger clone, and no base qualities were kept. At diagnosis, peripheral blood, uninvolved tumor-adjacent lung and tumor were collected and stored as a combination of fresh-frozen and FFPE material. For TCR repertoire profiling, blood samples were analyzed in the form of peripheral blood mononuclear cells. The CDR3 sequence holds 15 residues, the cysteine and phenylalanine included. This entry keeps only the CDR3 DNA: 45 bases, framed from base 1. V was cut back by 3 bases and J by 7 bases, leaving a gap of 15 bases between them. The CDR1 and CDR2 encoded by the germline V gene are KGHSH and LQKENI. The immunoSEQ Assay was used to sequence TCR beta CDR3 regions from DNA. The study's processing was this. T cell density was computed as TCR beta template counts normalized to usable DNA estimated by amplifying housekeeping genes. Richness was estimated using the preseqR package, with extrapolation to 400,000 templates for PBMC samples and to 120,000 templates for tissue samples. Clonality was calculated as one minus Pielou's evenness. Tissue-enriched TCRs were identified through differential abundance testing performed on productive amino-acid clonotypes, with a minimum total count of 5 and an alpha of 0.1. The Jaccard Index and the Morisita Overlap Index were used to measure how much the repertoires overlapped between compartments. GLIPH grouped TCR beta CDR3s together with public tetramer-defined viral CDR3s, and a viral motif had to include at least three viral sequences and show V-gene enrichment. Here the immuneACCESS table is served through TCRdb, limited to in-frame sequences with V and J called. Missing clones are a known gap in these copies; in checked studies unresolved V genes cover under half, and the rest lacks a known reason. The V and J calls and the clone size are those of that table, but D and trimming were determined from the DNA. Within this sample are some 52,000 clones, with roughly 88% of them counted one time only. The ten largest clones add up to about a sixth of the sample.

The sample was peripheral blood, taken before any cancer treatment. Recombination connected TRBV18 to TRBJ2-2; the D gene cannot be named for sure. The TCR originated in a male donor aged 60 or over with stage III squamous cell lung carcinoma. The nucleotide sequence is TGTGCCAGCTCACCCCCCGGCCTTACTGACGGGGAGCTGTTTTTT. This gives the protein CASSPPGLTDGELFF.